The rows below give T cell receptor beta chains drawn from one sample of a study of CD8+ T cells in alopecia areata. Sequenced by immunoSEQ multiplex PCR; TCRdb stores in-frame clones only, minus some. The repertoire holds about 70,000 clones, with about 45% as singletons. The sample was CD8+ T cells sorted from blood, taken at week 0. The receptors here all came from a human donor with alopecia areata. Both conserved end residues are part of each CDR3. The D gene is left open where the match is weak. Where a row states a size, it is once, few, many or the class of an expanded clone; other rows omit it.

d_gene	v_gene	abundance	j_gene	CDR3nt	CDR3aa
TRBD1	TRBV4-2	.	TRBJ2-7	TGTGCCAGCAGCCCTTCCACCGGGACAGGGGTTGTCGAGCAGTACTTC	CASSPSTGTGVVEQYF
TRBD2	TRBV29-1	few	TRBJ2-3	TGCAGCGTTGGAGGGACTAGCGGGGCCCGCACAGATACGCAGTATTTT	CSVGGTSGARTDTQYF
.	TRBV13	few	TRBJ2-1	TGTGCCAGCAGCTTAGGTCGGGTTCACAATGAGCAGTTCTTC	CASSLGRVHNEQFF
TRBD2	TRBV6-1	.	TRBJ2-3	TGTGCCAGCAGTGAGGCTAGCGGGAGGCTCACAGATACGCAGTATTTT	CASSEASGRLTDTQYF
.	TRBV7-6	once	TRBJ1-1	TGTGCCAGCAGCTTAGCGGGAGCCAATGAAGCTTTCTTT	CASSLAGANEAFF
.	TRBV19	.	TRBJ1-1	TGTGCCAGTAGTGTCACAGGGACCACTGAAGCTTTCTTT	CASSVTGTTEAFF
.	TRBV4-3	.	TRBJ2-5	TGCGCCAGCAGCCAAGGTTTCTCCCGGGGATGGCAAGAGACCCAGTACTTC	CASSQGFSRGWQETQYF
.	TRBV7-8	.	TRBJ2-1	TGTGCCAGCAGGACCAGCAACTCCTACAATGAGCAGTTCTTC	CASRTSNSYNEQFF
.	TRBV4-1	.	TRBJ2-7	TGCGCCAGCAGCCAAGTGGGGCGGGACGAGCAGTACTTC	CASSQVGRDEQYF
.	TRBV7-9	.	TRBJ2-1	TGTGCCAGCAGTCGAACAGGGGACGGGAGTTACAATGAGCAGTTCTTC	CASSRTGDGSYNEQFF
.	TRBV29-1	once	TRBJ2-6	TGCAGCGTTGAAGATCGCCGAGAAGACTTTCCTGGGGCCAACGTCCTGACTTTC	CSVEDRREDFPGANVLTF
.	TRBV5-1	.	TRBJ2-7	TGCGCCAGCCACGGGGGCGCGTCCTACGAGCAGTACTTC	CASHGGASYEQYF
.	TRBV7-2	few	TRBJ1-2	TGTGCCAGCAGCTTATCCCCGGCCAACCCGGGACCCTATGGCTACACCTTC	CASSLSPANPGPYGYTF
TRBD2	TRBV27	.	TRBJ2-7	TGTGCCAGCAGTCAGGGACTAGGTCCCTACGAGCAGTACTTC	CASSQGLGPYEQYF
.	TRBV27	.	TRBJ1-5	TGTGCCAGCAGTTTCAAAGGGGTCAATCAGCCCCAGCATTTT	CASSFKGVNQPQHF
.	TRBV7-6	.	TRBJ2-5	TGTGCCAGCAAGGGGGGTTCGGAGACCCAGTACTTC	CASKGGSETQYF
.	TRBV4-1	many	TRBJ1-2	TGCGCCAGCAGCCAAGATCGGTGGGGCAACTATGGCTACACCTTC	CASSQDRWGNYGYTF
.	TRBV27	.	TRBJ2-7	TGTGCCAGCAGTTTAGGACTGCCCTACGAGCAGTACTTC	CASSLGLPYEQYF
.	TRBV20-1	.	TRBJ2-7	TGCAGTGCTAGGGAAGACTACGAGCAGTACTTC	CSAREDYEQYF
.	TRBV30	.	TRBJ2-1	TGTGCCTGGAGTGTAGTCAATGAGCAGTTCTTC	CAWSVVNEQFF
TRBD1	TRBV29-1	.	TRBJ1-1	TGCAGCGTTGAGGAGGACAGGGACACTGAAGCTTTCTTT	CSVEEDRDTEAFF
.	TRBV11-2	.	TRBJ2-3	TGTGCCAGCAGCTTTACTTCCGATACGCAGTATTTT	CASSFTSDTQYF
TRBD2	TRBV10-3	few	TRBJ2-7	TGTGCCATCAGTGACGGGCTAGCGGGAGCCGAGCAGTACTTC	CAISDGLAGAEQYF
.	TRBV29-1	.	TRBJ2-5	TGCAGCGTGCGAGAGACCCAGTACTTC	CSVRETQYF
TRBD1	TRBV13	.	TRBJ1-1	TGTGCCAGCAGACCGCAGGGGGCAGGAACTGAAGCTTTCTTT	CASRPQGAGTEAFF
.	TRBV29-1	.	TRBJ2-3	TGCAGCGTTGAAGAAGCTAGCACCCATCTCACAGATACGCAGTATTTT	CSVEEASTHLTDTQYF
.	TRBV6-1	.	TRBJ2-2	TGTGCCATCAGTGAGGGTGCTACGGGACGCCAACCGGCCGGGGAGCTGTTTTTT	CAISEGATGRQPAGELFF
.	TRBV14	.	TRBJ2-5	TGTGCCAGCAGCCAAGCCCTTCGGAGGGGACAAGAGACCCAGTACTTC	CASSQALRRGQETQYF
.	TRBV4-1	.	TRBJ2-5	TGCGCCAGCAGCCAAGTAGGGCGACGGGGCGAGACCCAGTACTTC	CASSQVGRRGETQYF
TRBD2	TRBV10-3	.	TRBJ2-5	TGTGCCATCCGGAGGGAGGGATTCGATGAGACCCAGTACTTC	CAIRREGFDETQYF
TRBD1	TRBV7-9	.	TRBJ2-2	TGTGCCAGCAGCTTACTACAGGGGTACGACACCGGGGAGCTGTTTTTT	CASSLLQGYDTGELFF
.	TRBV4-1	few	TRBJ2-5	TGCGCCAGCAGCCAACAAGCCAGGGTGCGGCAAGAGACCCAGTACTTC	CASSQQARVRQETQYF
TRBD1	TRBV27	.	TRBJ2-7	TGTGCCAGCAGTTTTGGACAGGGCTCCTACGAGCAGTACTTC	CASSFGQGSYEQYF
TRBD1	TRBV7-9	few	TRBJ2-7	TGTGCCAGCAGACCTTCTGACAGGGGATTCCCCTACGAGCAGTACTTC	CASRPSDRGFPYEQYF
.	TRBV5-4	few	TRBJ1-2	TGTGCCAGCAGCTTGGCAGGGGCGGACGGCTACACCTTC	CASSLAGADGYTF
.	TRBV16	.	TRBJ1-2	TGTGCCAGCAGCCAATCGGGGCCCAGATCTGGCTACACCTTC	CASSQSGPRSGYTF
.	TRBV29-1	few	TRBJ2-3	TGCAGCGTGTGGGGAGGAGATACGCAGTATTTT	CSVWGGDTQYF
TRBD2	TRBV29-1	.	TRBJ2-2	TGCAGCGTTGAACGGGGGGACACCGGGGAGCTGTTTTTT	CSVERGDTGELFF
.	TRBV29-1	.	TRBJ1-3	TGCAGCGTTGTAGGCAGGTCGGCATCTAGTGGAAACACCATATATTTT	CSVVGRSASSGNTIYF
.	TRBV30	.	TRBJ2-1	TGTGCCTGGAAGGGGGATGCTGGGGACTTAAGGTTTAATGAGCAGTTCTTC	CAWKGDAGDLRFNEQFF
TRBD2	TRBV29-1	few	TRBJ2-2	TGCAGCGTTCCCCTCGGGGGGGTTGCCACCGGGGAGCTGTTTTTT	CSVPLGGVATGELFF
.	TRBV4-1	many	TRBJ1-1	TGCGCCAGCAGCCAAGATCGCACTGAAGCTTTCTTT	CASSQDRTEAFF
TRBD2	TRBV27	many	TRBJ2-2	TGTGCCAGCAGCATAAGCGGGAGAGGCGCCGGGGAGCTGTTTTTT	CASSISGRGAGELFF
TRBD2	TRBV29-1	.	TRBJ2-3	TGCAGCGTCCCCTCCCCGGGACTAGCTGTAGATACGCAGTATTTT	CSVPSPGLAVDTQYF
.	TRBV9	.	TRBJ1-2	TGTGCCAGCAGCGCTCAGGGAGGCAGTTCTCGAGGCTACACCTTC	CASSAQGGSSRGYTF
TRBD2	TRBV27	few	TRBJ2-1	TGTGCCAGCAGTGCAGGGACTAGCGGATACAATGAGCAGTTCTTC	CASSAGTSGYNEQFF
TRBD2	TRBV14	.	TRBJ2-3	TGTGCCAGCAGCCTAACTAGCGGGAGAGGTGATACGCAGTATTTT	CASSLTSGRGDTQYF
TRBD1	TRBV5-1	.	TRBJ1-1	TGCGCCAGCAGCTTGGCCGGGACAGCGAGGGAAGCTTTCTTT	CASSLAGTAREAFF
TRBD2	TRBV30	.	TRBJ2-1	TGTGCCTGGAGGGGGCAAGCGGGAGGCAAGAACAATGAGCAGTTCTTC	CAWRGQAGGKNNEQFF
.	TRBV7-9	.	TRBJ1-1	TGTGCCAGCAGCTTAGGGGGACTGGGAGCTTTCTTT	CASSLGGLGAFF
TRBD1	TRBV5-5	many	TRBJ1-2	TGTGCCAGCAGCCCAACATCGGGACAGAAATATGGCTACACCTTC	CASSPTSGQKYGYTF
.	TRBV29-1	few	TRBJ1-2	TGCAGCGTTGTGGTTGGGACATATGGCTACACCTTC	CSVVVGTYGYTF
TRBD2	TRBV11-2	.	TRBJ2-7	TGTGCCAGCAGCTTAGTAGGCGGGAGTACCTACGAGCAGTACTTC	CASSLVGGSTYEQYF
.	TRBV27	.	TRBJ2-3	TGTGCCAGCAGTTTTGGAGATACGCAGTATTTT	CASSFGDTQYF
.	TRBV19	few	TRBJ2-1	TGTGCCAGTAGTATGGGTTCCAGCTCCTACAATGAGCAGTTCTTC	CASSMGSSSYNEQFF
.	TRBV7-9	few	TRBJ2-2	TGTGCCAGCAGCTCGACGGAGCTGTTTTTT	CASSSTELFF
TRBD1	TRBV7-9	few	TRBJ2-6	TGTGCCAGCAGCCCGGCAGGGGGATCTGGGGCCAACGTCCTGACTTTC	CASSPAGGSGANVLTF
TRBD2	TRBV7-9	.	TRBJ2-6	TGTGCCAGCAGCTTGAGCGGGAGGGGCTATTCTGTTGGGGCCAACGTCCTGACTTTC	CASSLSGRGYSVGANVLTF